This T cell receptor (beta chain) comes out of a study of blood T cells in healthy people across ages. A few counts support this clonotype. A much bigger clone sits one base away, suggesting this may be a read error. Germline V gene sequence: CDR1 SGHDT, CDR2 YYEEEE. Trimming cost V 4 bases and J 5 bases, with 7 bases left between them. The CDR3 contains 12 residues. Through a sample-barcoded 5' primer and a J-beta primer mix, a second PCR was run for roughly 6 to 11 cycles. TCRdb reanalysed the 5' RACE reads using MiXCR and keeps one entry per CDR3 protein. This table holds 500,000 to 700,000 distinct CDR3 sequences, about 30% found once.

The receptor was isolated from a woman aged 80 or older in good health. The chain uses TRBV5-6 and TRBJ2-1; D is ambiguous. Sequencing was performed on blood. This CDR3 is CASSKLHNEQFF. CDR3 in DNA: TGTGCCAGCAGCAAGCTCCACAATGAGCAGTTCTTC.